The 20 T cell receptor beta chains below all came from one sample that was sequenced in a study of beta chain features in type 1 diabetes. TCRB transcripts that were expressed got sequenced, as all of the isolated RNA had been reverse transcribed. Using immunoSEQ multiplex PCR, the repertoire was profiled, and TCRdb retains in-frame clones only, with some absent. Among roughly 370,000 clones listed, around 14% were seen once. The sequenced sample consisted of naive CD4+ T cells from blood. Receptors originate from a man aged 25 to 40 in good health.

This clone was observed a handful of times. The V gene is TRBV4-1, the J gene TRBJ2-7; TRBD1 aligns across 10 bases. Trimming at V came to 5 bases and at J to 9 bases, leaving 16 bases not matched to a gene. The CDR3 has 16 residues. Germline V CDR1 and CDR2: MGHRA, YSYEKL. CDR3 nucleotide sequence: TGCGCCAGCAGCGAGAGGGACAGGGGTATAGGGGTATGGCAGTACTTC. Its translation: CASSERDRGIGVWQYF.

In its sample, this clone was seen a few times. The chain couples TRBV25-1 to TRBJ1-1; TRBD1 agrees at 7 bases. The CDR3 is made up of 15 amino acids. Germline CDR1 MGHDK, CDR2 SYGVNS. The ends lost 5 bases at V and 4 bases at J; junction bases unmatched: 10. Here the CDR3 reads CASSQTGVRSTEAFF. CDR3 sequence (DNA): TGTGCCAGCAGTCAAACAGGGGTACGTAGCACTGAAGCTTTCTTT.

This clone was picked up a small number of times. This chain connects TRBV5-1 to TRBJ2-3; possible D gene TRBD1, 5 bases. With 2 bases removed from V and 1 base from J, the gap between germline ends came to 8 bases. Germline V lookup: CDR1 SGHRS, CDR2 YFSETQ. The CDR3 covers 14 residues. The CDR3 here is CASSFLQGTDTQYF. CDR3 sequence (DNA): TGCGCCAGCAGCTTTCTACAGGGCACAGATACGCAGTATTTT.

This sequence joins TRBV7-2 and TRBJ1-6; D remains unclear. V dropped 1 base and J dropped 10 bases, with 2 bases sitting between them. The length of the CDR3 is 11 residues. Per the germline V gene, CDR1 is SGHTA and CDR2 is FQGNSA. The chain's CDR3 is CASSLDSPLHF. CDR3 coding DNA: TGTGCCAGCAGCTTAGACTCACCCCTCCACTTT.

The V and J genes are TRBV6-6 and TRBJ1-1; 7 nucleotides line up with TRBD1. This CDR3 has 14 amino acids. Germline CDR1 is MNHNY and CDR2 is SVGAGI (reference sequence). Trimming cost V 8 bases and J 7 bases; bases outside gene matches: 13. The CDR3 reads CASSQAGQRHEAFF. The DNA of the CDR3 is TGTGCCAGCTCGCAGGCGGGACAGCGACATGAAGCTTTCTTT.

The rearrangement joins TRBV9 to TRBJ2-2; 7 positions match TRBD1. Per germline, CDR1 SGDLS and CDR2 YYNGEE. CDR3 length equals 17 residues. The trim removed 4 bases at V and 1 base at J, leaving 10 bases unmatched. The CDR3 bases are TGTGCCAGCAGCCCCCGACAGGGCTCCTTGAACACCGGGGAGCTGTTTTTT. It codes for CASSPRQGSLNTGELFF.

This rearrangement joins TRBV6-6 to TRBJ2-3; 9 bases agree with TRBD1. J lost 0 bases, V lost 6 bases, and 7 bases had no gene match. CDR3 length equals 16 residues. The germline CDR1 and CDR2 sequences are MNHNY and SVGAGI (reference sequence). CDR3 DNA sequence: TGTGCCAGCAGCCTCAGGACAGGGGTTAGCACAGATACGCAGTATTTT. The encoded protein is CASSLRTGVSTDTQYF.

This clone was counted only a few times. V gene TRBV21-1 combines with J gene TRBJ2-7. TRBV21-1 is an annotated pseudogene. The CDR3 runs 11 residues. In DNA form, the CDR3 reads TGTGCCAGCATCCCGGCCTACGAGCAGTACGTC. It translates to CASIPAYEQYV.

This clone was recorded a few times. The chain uses TRBV6-4 and TRBJ2-3; no reliable D call. The ends were cut back, 6 bases at V and 3 bases at J, with 19 bases in the middle. Germline values: CDR1 MRHNA, CDR2 SNTAGT. This CDR3 has 16 amino acids. CDR3 sequence reads: CASSILASSSTDTQYF. The CDR3 DNA reads as TGTGCCAGCAGCATTCTCGCGAGTAGCAGTACAGATACGCAGTATTTT.

This chain joins TRBV6-6 and TRBJ2-7; D perhaps matches TRBD1 (7 bases). The CDR3 covers 14 residues. Per germline, CDR1 MNHNY and CDR2 SVGAGI (reference sequence). The V end was cut by 2 bases, the J end by 2 bases, with 10 bases between. This CDR3 is CASSYARGAYEQYV. DNA of the CDR3: TGTGCCAGCAGTTACGCCAGGGGGGCCTACGAGCAGTACGTC.

This rearrangement joins TRBV5-1 to TRBJ1-5, with D hard to call. The CDR3 sequence is 14 residues long. Per the germline V gene, CDR1 is SGHRS and CDR2 is YFSETQ. Trimming cost V 5 bases and J 0 bases, with 9 bases left between them. In DNA form, the CDR3 reads TGCGCCAGCAGTCCAGGAACTAGCAATCAGCCCCAGCATTTT. Translating it yields CASSPGTSNQPQHF. The complete variable domain, with remaining parts taken from reference TRBV5-1 and TRBJ1-5, reads KAGVTQTPRYLIKTRGQQVTLSCSPISGHRSVSWYQQTPGQGLQFLFEYFSETQRNKGNFPGRFSGRQFSNSRSEMNVSTLELGDSALYLCASSPGTSNQPQHFGDGTRLSIL.

This clone appeared once. This chain connects TRBV5-4 to TRBJ2-3; the match to TRBD2 covers 10 bases. Germline V lookup: CDR1 SGHNT, CDR2 YYREEE (reference sequence). The length of the CDR3 is 16 residues. V lost 0 bases, J lost 1 base, and 2 bases stayed unmatched. The CDR3 loop is CASSLASGGRTDTQYF. As DNA, the CDR3 is TGTGCCAGCAGCTTGGCTAGCGGGGGCCGCACAGATACGCAGTATTTT.

The chain employs TRBV27 and TRBJ2-1; 8 nucleotides match TRBD1. CDR1 is MNHEY, CDR2 SMNVEV, per germline (reference sequence). V was clipped by 5 bases and J by 7 bases; unmatched bases: 7. The CDR3 runs to 14 residues. CDR3 nucleotide sequence: TGTGCCAGCAGTCCCCGGACAGGGCGGAATGAGCAGTTCTTC. Protein: CASSPRTGRNEQFF.

This clone has just a few counts. The chain joins TRBV28 to TRBJ2-1; D may be TRBD1 (6 bases). This CDR3 spans 13 amino acids. V lost 5 bases to trimming and J lost 8 bases, with 13 bases between them. Germline assignment: CDR1 MDHEN and CDR2 SYDVKM. Here the CDR3 reads CASSKTGAHEQFF. CDR3 nucleotide sequence: TGTGCCAGCAGTAAGACAGGTGCCCATGAGCAGTTCTTC.

The chain employs TRBV7-2 and TRBJ2-7; TRBD1 aligns across 9 bases. The CDR3 is 15 residues long. After removal of 4 bases from V and 0 bases from J, the junction contained 4 bases not matched to a gene. Looked up from germline, CDR1 is SGHTA and CDR2 is FQGNSA. CDR3 sequence reads: CASSYEGQGSYEQYF. DNA of the CDR3: TGTGCCAGCAGCTATGAGGGACAGGGCTCCTACGAGCAGTACTTC.

There are a few counts of this clone. This chain links TRBV7-9 with TRBJ2-3; 7 nucleotides match TRBD2. With 4 bases clipped from V and 1 base from J, the junction kept 11 bases outside the gene matches. Germline-derived CDR1 and CDR2 are SEHNR and FQNEAQ (reference sequence). The CDR3 runs 17 residues. For the CDR3, the DNA is TGTGCCAGCAGCTCCGCGAGACTAGCTTCTGGCACAGATACGCAGTATTTT. It translates to CASSSARLASGTDTQYF.

The chain couples TRBV5-1 to TRBJ2-5; D is ambiguous. The germline V and J ends were trimmed by 1 base and 2 bases, with 15 bases remaining between them. This CDR3 region has 16 residues. Germline V gene sequence: CDR1 SGHRS, CDR2 YFSETQ. For the CDR3, the DNA is TGCGCCAGCAGCTTGAACTCTCTAGGCCAGCAAGAGACCCAGTACTTC. This translates into CASSLNSLGQQETQYF.

This chain connects TRBV19 to TRBJ1-5; tentative D call: TRBD1 (6 bases). Germline lookup yields CDR1 LNHDA and CDR2 SQIVND (reference sequence). The CDR3 loop spans 14 amino acids. The V and J ends lost 3 bases and 3 bases respectively, with 9 bases between them. CDR3 region: CASSITGLNQPQHF. The CDR3, as DNA: TGTGCCAGTAGTATCACAGGGCTCAATCAGCCCCAGCATTTT.

The chain has TRBV19 and TRBJ2-1; no firm D call. Germline V gene lookup returns CDR1 LNHDA and CDR2 SQIVND (reference sequence). The CDR3 spans 9 residues. V was shortened by 9 bases and J by 6 bases, with 3 bases between the two germline ends. Here the CDR3 DNA reads TGTGCCAGAATCAATGAGCAGTTCTTC. It is translated as CARINEQFF.

V gene TRBV6-4 combines with J gene TRBJ2-7, with TRBD2 matching 11 bases. Germline V CDR1 and CDR2: MRHNA, SNTAGT. The CDR3 is 16 amino acids. V gave up 2 bases and J gave up 4 bases; unmatched junction bases: 7. CDR3 in amino acids: CASSDAPSGRFYEQYV. The CDR3 DNA is TGTGCCAGCAGTGACGCGCCTAGCGGGAGGTTTTACGAGCAGTACGTC.